These T cell receptor beta chains were read from a single sample in a study of blood T cell repertoires in COVID-19. The assay was immunoSEQ multiplex PCR, and TCRdb's table has in-frame clones only and misses some. The table lists fewer than 500,000 clones, approximately 90% of them singletons, with 4% to 5.5% in the top ten. Sample: peripheral blood. The receptors originated from a woman aged 25-40 years with acute or convalescent COVID-19. Each CDR3 is given with its conserved first and last residue. D genes are given only for firm matches. The size of a clone is reported for some rows only, either as once, few or many, or as a class for expanded clones.

j_call: TRBJ1-2; v_call: TRBV9; d_call: .; clone_size: few; cdr3_nt: TGTGCCAGCAGCGTAGGGACAGTTGGCTACACCTTC; cdr3_aa: CASSVGTVGYTF
j_call: TRBJ2-7; v_call: TRBV6-5; d_call: TRBD1; clone_size: .; cdr3_nt: TGTGCCAGCAGACCAAAGGGACAGGGGGCCTACGAGCAGTACTTC; cdr3_aa: CASRPKGQGAYEQYF
j_call: TRBJ2-7; v_call: TRBV27; d_call: .; clone_size: .; cdr3_nt: TGTGCCAGCGCCCCCAAACGGGGGGCCGACTACGAGCAGTACTTC; cdr3_aa: CASAPKRGADYEQYF
j_call: TRBJ1-5; v_call: TRBV24-1; d_call: TRBD1; clone_size: .; cdr3_nt: TGTGCCACCCCATCTGACAGGGAGGAAGGCAATCAGCCCCAGCATTTT; cdr3_aa: CATPSDREEGNQPQHF
j_call: TRBJ2-7; v_call: TRBV4-1; d_call: .; clone_size: .; cdr3_nt: TGCGCCAGCAGCCCATTTTTCACAGGCAGTACCTACGAGCAGTACTTC; cdr3_aa: CASSPFFTGSTYEQYF
j_call: TRBJ2-5; v_call: TRBV21-1; d_call: .; clone_size: once; cdr3_nt: TGTGCCAGCAGCAAAAAGCGCTTAGCCCGGGAGACCCAGTACTTC; cdr3_aa: CASSKKRLARETQYF
j_call: TRBJ2-7; v_call: TRBV28; d_call: TRBD1; clone_size: once; cdr3_nt: TGTGCCAGCACTTCTGCCCGGTCGGACAGGGGTGCTTACGAGCAGTACTTC; cdr3_aa: CASTSARSDRGAYEQYF
j_call: TRBJ1-4; v_call: TRBV19; d_call: .; clone_size: .; cdr3_nt: TGTGCCAGTAGTAAACAGTATAATGAAAAACTGTTTTTT; cdr3_aa: CASSKQYNEKLFF
j_call: TRBJ1-1; v_call: TRBV3-1/TRBV3-2; d_call: .; clone_size: .; cdr3_nt: TGTGCCAGCAGCCAAGCTTCCTTTTACACTGAAGCTTTCTTT; cdr3_aa: CASSQASFYTEAFF
j_call: TRBJ2-7; v_call: TRBV27; d_call: TRBD1; clone_size: .; cdr3_nt: TGTGCCAGCAGATCCCCTGGACAGGGGTCCTACGAGCAGTACTTC; cdr3_aa: CASRSPGQGSYEQYF
j_call: TRBJ2-5; v_call: TRBV5-1; d_call: .; clone_size: .; cdr3_nt: TGCGCCAGCAATTTAGGATCACCCGGGGAGACCCAGTACTTC; cdr3_aa: CASNLGSPGETQYF
j_call: TRBJ1-1; v_call: TRBV12-2; d_call: .; clone_size: .; cdr3_nt: TGTGCAAGTCGCGGAGATGAAGCTTTCTTT; cdr3_aa: CASRGDEAFF
j_call: TRBJ2-7; v_call: TRBV5-1; d_call: TRBD1; clone_size: .; cdr3_nt: TGCGCCAGCAGCTTTAGGACAGGAAACTACGAGCAGTACTTC; cdr3_aa: CASSFRTGNYEQYF
j_call: TRBJ1-2; v_call: TRBV21-1; d_call: .; clone_size: .; cdr3_nt: TGTGCCAGCAGCAAATGTGGAGGGAGTGCCTATGGCTACACCTTC; cdr3_aa: CASSKCGGSAYGYTF
j_call: TRBJ2-1; v_call: TRBV4-1; d_call: TRBD1; clone_size: .; cdr3_nt: TGCGCCAGCAGCACGGGCCCCCAGGGGGAATCCTACAATGAGCAGTTCTTC; cdr3_aa: CASSTGPQGESYNEQFF
j_call: TRBJ2-7; v_call: TRBV11-2; d_call: .; clone_size: .; cdr3_nt: TGTGCCAGCAGCCGCGCCCGGTGGTGGGAGCAGTACTTC; cdr3_aa: CASSRARWWEQYF
j_call: TRBJ2-7; v_call: TRBV5-1; d_call: TRBD2; clone_size: .; cdr3_nt: TGCGCCAGCAGCTCCACCCATAGCGGGCCCTCCTACGAGCAGTACTTC; cdr3_aa: CASSSTHSGPSYEQYF
j_call: TRBJ2-2; v_call: TRBV30; d_call: TRBD2; clone_size: many; cdr3_nt: TGTGCCTGGAGGCGACTAGCCTACACCGGGGAGCTGTTTTTT; cdr3_aa: CAWRRLAYTGELFF
j_call: TRBJ1-1; v_call: TRBV27; d_call: TRBD1; clone_size: .; cdr3_nt: TGTGCCAGCAATACGGACAGGGGGAATACTGAAGCTTTCTTT; cdr3_aa: CASNTDRGNTEAFF
j_call: TRBJ1-4; v_call: TRBV5-5; d_call: .; clone_size: once; cdr3_nt: TGTGCCAGCAGCTTGGCTGGGCGCACTAATGAAAAACTGTTTTTT; cdr3_aa: CASSLAGRTNEKLFF
j_call: TRBJ2-5; v_call: TRBV12-1; d_call: .; clone_size: .; cdr3_nt: TGTGCCAGCAGCTTTGTTTCTAGCGGGGCCCAAGAGACCCAGTACTTC; cdr3_aa: CASSFVSSGAQETQYF
j_call: TRBJ2-7; v_call: TRBV30; d_call: TRBD2; clone_size: .; cdr3_nt: TGTGCCTGGAGTCCCCTGGGGGAGCGGGGGCAGTACTTC; cdr3_aa: CAWSPLGERGQYF
j_call: TRBJ1-6; v_call: TRBV6-5; d_call: .; clone_size: .; cdr3_nt: TGTGCCAGCAGTTTCGCCAGGGAAAATTCACCCCTCCACTTT; cdr3_aa: CASSFARENSPLHF
j_call: TRBJ2-5; v_call: TRBV12-5; d_call: TRBD1; clone_size: .; cdr3_nt: TGTGCTAGTGGTTTGGGGACAGGGGGGATGGAGACCCAGTACTTC; cdr3_aa: CASGLGTGGMETQYF
j_call: TRBJ2-1; v_call: TRBV5-1; d_call: .; clone_size: few; cdr3_nt: TGCGCCAGCAGCTTGACTAGACACGCCGGGACACTAAACAATGAGCAGTTCTTC; cdr3_aa: CASSLTRHAGTLNNEQFF
j_call: TRBJ1-2; v_call: TRBV18; d_call: .; clone_size: .; cdr3_nt: TGTGCCAGCTCCCCGGGGATTAACTATGGCTACACCTTC; cdr3_aa: CASSPGINYGYTF
j_call: TRBJ2-7; v_call: TRBV6-5; d_call: .; clone_size: once; cdr3_nt: TGTGCCAGCACTTACGAGGGGGCCTACGAGCAGTACTTC; cdr3_aa: CASTYEGAYEQYF
j_call: TRBJ1-1; v_call: TRBV5-1; d_call: .; clone_size: .; cdr3_nt: TGCGCCAGCAGCTTGGACAGGGTTCCGATCACTGAAGCTTTCTTT; cdr3_aa: CASSLDRVPITEAFF
j_call: TRBJ1-6; v_call: TRBV7-9; d_call: TRBD1; clone_size: .; cdr3_nt: TGTGCCAGCAGCTTAGAATCAGGGGGCGCCGATTCACCCCTCCACTTT; cdr3_aa: CASSLESGGADSPLHF
j_call: TRBJ2-2; v_call: TRBV5-1; d_call: .; clone_size: .; cdr3_nt: TGCGCCAGCAGCCGGGACACCAACACCGGGGAGCTGTTTTTT; cdr3_aa: CASSRDTNTGELFF
j_call: TRBJ1-5; v_call: TRBV19; d_call: .; clone_size: .; cdr3_nt: TGTGCCAGTAGTGCCGACAGCCCCGCCTCCAATCAGCCCCAGCATTTT; cdr3_aa: CASSADSPASNQPQHF
j_call: TRBJ2-1; v_call: TRBV6-1; d_call: TRBD1; clone_size: .; cdr3_nt: TGTGCCAGCAGTGAAGGCCGAGGGCAGGGGGTATTCGATGAGCAGTTCTTC; cdr3_aa: CASSEGRGQGVFDEQFF
j_call: TRBJ2-7; v_call: TRBV3-1/TRBV3-2; d_call: TRBD1; clone_size: .; cdr3_nt: TGTGCCAGCAGCTTCCGAGGGGGCTGGTACGAGCAGTACTTC; cdr3_aa: CASSFRGGWYEQYF
j_call: TRBJ1-1; v_call: TRBV7-8; d_call: .; clone_size: .; cdr3_nt: TGTGCCAGCAGCTTACGGGAGTACAGCGCATACATGAACACTGAAGCTTTCTTT; cdr3_aa: CASSLREYSAYMNTEAFF
j_call: TRBJ2-7; v_call: TRBV18; d_call: .; clone_size: .; cdr3_nt: TGTGCCAGCTCACAGACAGCAGCCTACGAGCAGTACTTC; cdr3_aa: CASSQTAAYEQYF
j_call: TRBJ1-2; v_call: TRBV4-1; d_call: .; clone_size: .; cdr3_nt: TGCGCCAGCAGCTCCCCTCGGACGGGGAGTCGTGGCTACACCTTC; cdr3_aa: CASSSPRTGSRGYTF
j_call: TRBJ2-5; v_call: TRBV19; d_call: TRBD1; clone_size: .; cdr3_nt: TGTGCCAGTAGCCCAGAACCGGGACAGGGGGGACAGACCCAGTACTTC; cdr3_aa: CASSPEPGQGGQTQYF
j_call: TRBJ2-7; v_call: TRBV7-9; d_call: .; clone_size: .; cdr3_nt: TGTGCCAGCAGCCGCGGGGTCGGGGAGCAGTACTTC; cdr3_aa: CASSRGVGEQYF
j_call: TRBJ2-1; v_call: TRBV4-1; d_call: .; clone_size: .; cdr3_nt: TGCGCCAGCAGCCAGGGGACTCAAAATGAGCAGTTCTTC; cdr3_aa: CASSQGTQNEQFF
j_call: TRBJ2-7; v_call: TRBV2; d_call: .; clone_size: .; cdr3_nt: TGTGCCAGCAACCGCATGGGAGGGGGCTACGAGCAGTACTTC; cdr3_aa: CASNRMGGGYEQYF
j_call: TRBJ1-2; v_call: TRBV14; d_call: .; clone_size: .; cdr3_nt: TGTGCCAGCAGCCCTATCGGACCTCGAGGGGGCTACACCTTC; cdr3_aa: CASSPIGPRGGYTF
j_call: TRBJ2-1; v_call: TRBV19; d_call: .; clone_size: .; cdr3_nt: TGTGCCAGTAACGGACTGTACAATGAGCAGTTCTTC; cdr3_aa: CASNGLYNEQFF
j_call: TRBJ2-7; v_call: TRBV29-1; d_call: TRBD1; clone_size: .; cdr3_nt: TGCAGCGTTGGGTGGCAGGGGGACGGCGAGCAGTACTTC; cdr3_aa: CSVGWQGDGEQYF
j_call: TRBJ2-3; v_call: TRBV7-2; d_call: TRBD2; clone_size: .; cdr3_nt: TGTGCCAGCAGCTTCCCCCCGGGACTAGTCACAGATACGCAGTATTTT; cdr3_aa: CASSFPPGLVTDTQYF
j_call: TRBJ1-3; v_call: TRBV6-5; d_call: TRBD1; clone_size: .; cdr3_nt: TGTGCCAGCAGGACAGGGGGTACAGGAAACACCATATATTTT; cdr3_aa: CASRTGGTGNTIYF
j_call: TRBJ1-1; v_call: TRBV2; d_call: .; clone_size: .; cdr3_nt: TGTGCCAGCAAGCTTCGGCAGGGCCTTAACACTGAAGCTTTCTTT; cdr3_aa: CASKLRQGLNTEAFF
j_call: TRBJ1-3; v_call: TRBV5-1; d_call: .; clone_size: .; cdr3_nt: TGCGCCAGCAGCCCTCAACCAGGGATCGAGGGAAACACCATATATTTT; cdr3_aa: CASSPQPGIEGNTIYF
j_call: TRBJ1-6; v_call: TRBV5-1; d_call: TRBD1; clone_size: once; cdr3_nt: TGCGCCAGCAGCCAGGACAGGGGTTATTCACCCCTCCACTTT; cdr3_aa: CASSQDRGYSPLHF
j_call: TRBJ2-1; v_call: TRBV28; d_call: .; clone_size: .; cdr3_nt: TGTGCCAGCAGTTTAAGGCGGTATGAGCAGTTCTTC; cdr3_aa: CASSLRRYEQFF
j_call: TRBJ2-3; v_call: TRBV20-1; d_call: .; clone_size: .; cdr3_nt: TGCAGTGCTAGTTTAGGGGGCACAGATACGCAGTATTTT; cdr3_aa: CSASLGGTDTQYF
j_call: TRBJ1-6; v_call: TRBV10-2; d_call: .; clone_size: few; cdr3_nt: TGCGCCAGCAGTGAGCTCAGGCTTTCACCCCTCCACTTT; cdr3_aa: CASSELRLSPLHF